These T cell receptor beta chains were read from a single sample in a study of blood T cell repertoires in COVID-19. Produced via immunoSEQ multiplex PCR; TCRdb's table is partial and in-frame only. The data hold about 81,000 clones, with 75% to 90% observed a single time. Sample: peripheral blood. These receptors came from a man between 65 and 85 years old with active or convalescent COVID-19. Both conserved end residues are part of each CDR3. The order of the fields is D gene, CDR3 length, V gene, J gene, clone size, CDR3 protein, CDR3 DNA. The D gene is left open where the match is weak. Clone size is given for some rows only: seen once, a few or many times, or a class if the clone is expanded.

d_gene: NA; len: 15; v_gene: TRBV18; j_gene: TRBJ1-6; abundance: NA; CDR3aa: CASSPFNPGNSPLHF; CDR3nt: TGTGCCAGCTCACCTTTTAACCCGGGGAATTCACCCCTCCACTTT
d_gene: TRBD1; len: 18; v_gene: TRBV7-2; j_gene: TRBJ2-3; abundance: NA; CDR3aa: CASSQREHQGARADTQYF; CDR3nt: TGTGCCAGCAGCCAGAGGGAGCACCAGGGGGCGAGGGCAGATACGCAGTATTTT
d_gene: TRBD1; len: 15; v_gene: TRBV6-5; j_gene: TRBJ2-1; abundance: NA; CDR3aa: CASSYLGTGGNEQFF; CDR3nt: TGTGCCAGCAGTTACCTAGGGACAGGGGGCAATGAGCAGTTCTTC
d_gene: TRBD1; len: 15; v_gene: TRBV6-6; j_gene: TRBJ2-3; abundance: NA; CDR3aa: CASSQGQGKADTQYF; CDR3nt: TGTGCCAGCAGTCAGGGACAGGGGAAAGCAGATACGCAGTATTTT
d_gene: NA; len: 14; v_gene: TRBV7-9; j_gene: TRBJ2-7; abundance: NA; CDR3aa: CASSLLQGGYEQYF; CDR3nt: TGTGCCAGCAGCTTACTGCAGGGGGGTTACGAGCAGTACTTC
d_gene: TRBD2; len: 18; v_gene: TRBV3-1/TRBV3-2; j_gene: TRBJ2-5; abundance: NA; CDR3aa: CASSQGGRTGTRQETQYF; CDR3nt: TGTGCCAGCAGCCAAGGGGGACGTACCGGGACTAGACAAGAGACCCAGTACTTC
d_gene: NA; len: 14; v_gene: TRBV6-5; j_gene: TRBJ2-4; abundance: NA; CDR3aa: CASLEGGEKNIQYF; CDR3nt: TGTGCCAGCCTGGAGGGGGGGGAAAAAAACATTCAGTACTTC
d_gene: TRBD1; len: 14; v_gene: TRBV18; j_gene: TRBJ2-5; abundance: NA; CDR3aa: CASSPPTGEETQYF; CDR3nt: TGTGCCAGCTCACCTCCGACAGGGGAGGAGACCCAGTACTTC
d_gene: NA; len: 14; v_gene: TRBV7-2; j_gene: TRBJ1-4; abundance: NA; CDR3aa: CASSLGQDGEKLFF; CDR3nt: TGTGCCAGCAGCTTGGGGCAGGATGGGGAAAAACTGTTTTTT
d_gene: TRBD2; len: 12; v_gene: TRBV12-3/TRBV12-4; j_gene: TRBJ2-5; abundance: NA; CDR3aa: CASSSGVKTQYF; CDR3nt: TGTGCCAGCAGTAGCGGGGTGAAGACCCAGTACTTC
d_gene: TRBD1; len: 21; v_gene: TRBV27; j_gene: TRBJ1-1; abundance: NA; CDR3aa: CASSTGNFPHMSGQGANEAFF; CDR3nt: TGTGCCAGCAGCACGGGAAATTTCCCGCATATGTCCGGACAGGGGGCGAATGAAGCTTTCTTT
d_gene: TRBD2; len: 19; v_gene: TRBV9; j_gene: TRBJ2-2; abundance: NA; CDR3aa: CASSPVGLAGGPNTGELFF; CDR3nt: TGTGCCAGCAGCCCCGTCGGACTAGCGGGGGGCCCGAACACCGGGGAGCTGTTTTTT
d_gene: NA; len: 13; v_gene: TRBV9; j_gene: TRBJ1-1; abundance: NA; CDR3aa: CASSLGGSTEAFF; CDR3nt: TGTGCCAGCAGTCTAGGGGGAAGCACTGAAGCTTTCTTT
d_gene: TRBD2; len: 16; v_gene: TRBV27; j_gene: TRBJ2-1; abundance: NA; CDR3aa: CASSHFQRGSYNEQFF; CDR3nt: TGTGCCAGCAGCCATTTCCAGCGGGGCTCCTACAATGAGCAGTTCTTC
d_gene: TRBD1; len: 18; v_gene: TRBV4-1; j_gene: TRBJ1-3; abundance: NA; CDR3aa: CASSQTGGQGRSGNTIYF; CDR3nt: TGCGCCAGCAGCCAAACAGGAGGACAGGGCCGTTCGGGAAACACCATATATTTT
d_gene: NA; len: 12; v_gene: TRBV12-3/TRBV12-4; j_gene: TRBJ1-2; abundance: NA; CDR3aa: CATAVRLSGYTF; CDR3nt: TGTGCCACCGCTGTCAGATTGTCCGGGTACACCTTC
d_gene: NA; len: 14; v_gene: TRBV21-1; j_gene: TRBJ2-5; abundance: few; CDR3aa: CAKKDLSGGETQYF; CDR3nt: TGTGCCAAAAAGGATCTTAGCGGGGGTGAGACCCAGTACTTC
d_gene: NA; len: 10; v_gene: TRBV2; j_gene: TRBJ1-2; abundance: once; CDR3aa: CASSAVGYTF; CDR3nt: TGTGCCAGCAGTGCGGTCGGCTACACCTTC
d_gene: NA; len: 14; v_gene: TRBV7-9; j_gene: TRBJ1-1; abundance: NA; CDR3aa: CASSSGPREVEAFF; CDR3nt: TGTGCCAGCAGCTCAGGTCCCAGGGAAGTTGAAGCTTTCTTT
d_gene: NA; len: 14; v_gene: TRBV6-2/TRBV6-3; j_gene: TRBJ2-5; abundance: once; CDR3aa: CASSYWASQETQYF; CDR3nt: TGTGCCAGCAGTTACTGGGCCAGCCAAGAGACCCAGTACTTC
d_gene: NA; len: 13; v_gene: TRBV7-3; j_gene: TRBJ1-4; abundance: NA; CDR3aa: CASSPGVSEKLFF; CDR3nt: TGTGCCAGCAGCCCAGGGGTTAGTGAAAAACTGTTTTTT
d_gene: NA; len: 15; v_gene: TRBV5-1; j_gene: TRBJ2-7; abundance: NA; CDR3aa: CASSLGGVVAHEQYF; CDR3nt: TGCGCCAGCAGCTTGGGGGGAGTCGTTGCCCACGAGCAGTACTTC
d_gene: TRBD1; len: 16; v_gene: TRBV6-2/TRBV6-3; j_gene: TRBJ1-5; abundance: NA; CDR3aa: CASSYDSDRGHQPQHF; CDR3nt: TGTGCCAGCAGTTACGATTCGGACAGGGGGCATCAGCCCCAGCATTTT
d_gene: NA; len: 15; v_gene: TRBV24-1; j_gene: TRBJ2-2; abundance: NA; CDR3aa: CATSDVRENTGELFF; CDR3nt: TGTGCCACCAGTGATGTCCGGGAGAACACCGGGGAGCTGTTTTTT
d_gene: TRBD1; len: 18; v_gene: TRBV7-9; j_gene: TRBJ1-2; abundance: NA; CDR3aa: CASSPEGPFDRVQYGYTF; CDR3nt: TGTGCCAGCAGCCCCGAAGGTCCGTTTGACAGGGTTCAATATGGCTACACCTTC
d_gene: NA; len: 15; v_gene: TRBV28; j_gene: TRBJ1-3; abundance: NA; CDR3aa: CASSLTTHSGNTIYF; CDR3nt: TGTGCCAGCAGTTTAACAACGCACTCTGGAAACACCATATATTTT
d_gene: NA; len: 15; v_gene: TRBV2; j_gene: TRBJ1-4; abundance: NA; CDR3aa: CASILGGTSNEKLFF; CDR3nt: TGTGCCAGCATTCTAGGGGGTACTAGTAATGAAAAACTGTTTTTT
d_gene: NA; len: 15; v_gene: TRBV7-6; j_gene: TRBJ2-3; abundance: NA; CDR3aa: CASSLVAGVMGTQYF; CDR3nt: TGTGCCAGCAGCTTAGTGGCAGGGGTTATGGGTACGCAGTATTTT
d_gene: TRBD2; len: 16; v_gene: TRBV2; j_gene: TRBJ2-1; abundance: NA; CDR3aa: CASSEARLAGLNEQFF; CDR3nt: TGTGCCAGCAGTGAAGCGAGGCTAGCGGGTCTCAATGAGCAGTTCTTC
d_gene: TRBD1; len: 14; v_gene: TRBV6-2/TRBV6-3; j_gene: TRBJ1-1; abundance: NA; CDR3aa: CASSLQGMNTEAFF; CDR3nt: TGTGCCAGCAGTTTACAGGGGATGAACACTGAAGCTTTCTTT
d_gene: NA; len: 14; v_gene: TRBV5-4; j_gene: TRBJ1-1; abundance: NA; CDR3aa: CASSPATVNTEAFF; CDR3nt: TGTGCCAGCAGCCCCGCGACAGTGAACACTGAAGCTTTCTTT
d_gene: NA; len: 13; v_gene: TRBV12-3/TRBV12-4; j_gene: TRBJ1-4; abundance: NA; CDR3aa: CASSFKAGEKLFF; CDR3nt: TGTGCCAGCAGTTTCAAGGCAGGTGAAAAACTGTTTTTT
d_gene: NA; len: 18; v_gene: TRBV2; j_gene: TRBJ1-1; abundance: NA; CDR3aa: CASRAALVRAIVNTEAFF; CDR3nt: TGTGCCAGCAGAGCGGCCTTAGTACGGGCTATTGTGAACACTGAAGCTTTCTTT
d_gene: TRBD1; len: 15; v_gene: TRBV18; j_gene: TRBJ2-3; abundance: NA; CDR3aa: CASSRQGASTDTQYF; CDR3nt: TGTGCCAGCTCAAGACAGGGGGCTAGCACAGATACGCAGTATTTT
d_gene: TRBD1; len: 17; v_gene: TRBV10-2; j_gene: TRBJ1-1; abundance: NA; CDR3aa: CATSIDGTGVGNTEAFF; CDR3nt: TGCGCCACCTCAATTGACGGGACAGGGGTCGGGAACACTGAAGCTTTCTTT
d_gene: TRBD1; len: 15; v_gene: TRBV5-4; j_gene: TRBJ2-5; abundance: NA; CDR3aa: CASSSVQGVVETQYF; CDR3nt: TGTGCCAGCAGCTCCGTACAGGGGGTAGTGGAGACCCAGTACTTC
d_gene: NA; len: 15; v_gene: TRBV5-1; j_gene: TRBJ1-2; abundance: NA; CDR3aa: CASSLQATSVYGYTF; CDR3nt: TGCGCCAGCAGCTTGCAGGCCACCTCCGTTTATGGCTACACCTTC
d_gene: NA; len: 14; v_gene: TRBV2; j_gene: TRBJ1-2; abundance: NA; CDR3aa: CASSEAATTYGYTF; CDR3nt: TGTGCCAGCAGTGAGGCAGCAACTACCTATGGCTACACCTTC
d_gene: NA; len: 15; v_gene: TRBV2; j_gene: TRBJ1-2; abundance: NA; CDR3aa: CASSPRQNPFYGYTF; CDR3nt: TGTGCCAGCAGCCCCCGACAGAACCCTTTCTATGGCTACACCTTC
d_gene: NA; len: 13; v_gene: TRBV3-1/TRBV3-2; j_gene: TRBJ1-2; abundance: once; CDR3aa: CASSPSRGGGYTF; CDR3nt: TGTGCCAGCAGCCCTTCTAGGGGGGGTGGCTACACCTTC
d_gene: NA; len: 19; v_gene: TRBV11-2; j_gene: TRBJ1-3; abundance: NA; CDR3aa: CASSHRGGLADYSGNTIYF; CDR3nt: TGTGCCAGCAGCCATCGGGGAGGCCTTGCTGATTACTCTGGAAACACCATATATTTT
d_gene: NA; len: 17; v_gene: TRBV29-1; j_gene: TRBJ1-4; abundance: NA; CDR3aa: CSVLGTPTSATNEKLFF; CDR3nt: TGCAGCGTCCTCGGGACACCCACGTCTGCAACTAATGAAAAACTGTTTTTT
d_gene: TRBD1; len: 15; v_gene: TRBV19; j_gene: TRBJ1-2; abundance: NA; CDR3aa: CASVHAGTGKSGYTF; CDR3nt: TGTGCCAGTGTCCACGCCGGGACAGGGAAAAGTGGCTACACCTTC
d_gene: TRBD1; len: 17; v_gene: TRBV19; j_gene: TRBJ1-2; abundance: NA; CDR3aa: CASSIPPGQGETYGYTF; CDR3nt: TGTGCCAGTAGTATACCCCCTGGACAGGGTGAGACCTATGGCTACACCTTC
d_gene: TRBD2; len: 15; v_gene: TRBV7-3; j_gene: TRBJ2-1; abundance: NA; CDR3aa: CASSPAGGGYNEQFF; CDR3nt: TGTGCCAGCAGCCCCGCGGGGGGGGGATACAATGAGCAGTTCTTC
d_gene: NA; len: 14; v_gene: TRBV6-5; j_gene: TRBJ1-3; abundance: NA; CDR3aa: CASSPGYSGNTIYF; CDR3nt: TGTGCCAGCAGTCCAGGTTACTCTGGAAACACCATATATTTT